This is a list of T cell receptor beta chains from one sample in a study of identical twins. TCRdb itself ran the 5' RACE reads through MiXCR, one entry per CDR3 protein. The sample holds around 1.7 million distinct CDR3 sequences, roughly a third seen once. Specimen: cord blood. Receptors originate from a newborn girl in good health. Each CDR3 is given with its conserved first and last residue. D genes are given only for firm matches. The size of a clone is reported for some rows only, either as once, few or many, or as a class for expanded clones.

clone_size d_call j_call v_call cdr3_aa cdr3_nt
. . TRBJ2-1 TRBV12-3/TRBV12-4 CASSKSRDGSYEQFF TGTGCCAGCAGTAAATCCCGGGACGGATCCTACGAGCAGTTCTTC
. TRBD1 TRBJ1-6 TRBV10-3 CAISESDRASPLHF TGTGCCATCAGTGAGTCAGACAGGGCCTCACCCCTCCACTTT
. TRBD2 TRBJ2-5 TRBV12-3/TRBV12-4 CASSPRHGTSGVETQYF TGTGCCAGCAGTCCCAGACACGGGACTAGCGGGGTAGAGACCCAGTACTTC
many . TRBJ2-5 TRBV4-2 CASSQDLALVGSETQYF TGTGCCAGCAGCCAAGATCTCGCGCTAGTCGGTTCAGAGACCCAGTACTTC
few . TRBJ2-7 TRBV12-3/TRBV12-4 CASRLGSTYEQYF TGTGCCAGCAGGTTAGGGAGTACCTACGAGCAGTACTTC
many . TRBJ1-4 TRBV12-3/TRBV12-4 CASSLRDGNEKLFF TGTGCCAGCAGTCTCCGGGACGGGAATGAAAAACTGTTTTTT
few . TRBJ2-2 TRBV11-2 CASSLGGSGTGELFF TGTGCCAGCAGCTTGGGCGGATCTGGCACCGGGGAGCTGTTTTTT
. . TRBJ1-2 TRBV27 CASSHRDRTLYGYTF TGTGCCAGCAGTCACCGGGACCGCACCCTCTATGGCTACACCTTC
. . TRBJ2-7 TRBV11-1 CASRGQGLSYEQYF TGTGCCAGCAGGGGACAAGGCCTCTCCTACGAGCAGTACTTC
. . TRBJ1-2 TRBV20-1 CSAPWQFNYGYTF TGCAGTGCCCCGTGGCAGTTCAACTATGGCTACACCTTC
. . TRBJ2-1 TRBV4-1 CASSQERNSYNEQFF TGCGCCAGCAGCCAAGAGCGCAACTCCTACAATGAGCAGTTCTTC
. TRBD1 TRBJ1-5 TRBV2 CASSKGDSSNQPQHF TGTGCCAGCAGTAAAGGGGACAGTAGCAATCAGCCCCAGCATTTT
few TRBD2 TRBJ2-3 TRBV6-5 CASSYRFGLAGTDTQYF TGTGCCAGCAGTTACAGGTTCGGACTAGCGGGAACAGATACGCAGTATTTT
many TRBD2 TRBJ2-4 TRBV4-2 CASSQDLAGSVGKNIQYF TGTGCCAGCAGCCAAGATCTAGCGGGGAGTGTAGGCAAAAACATTCAGTACTTC
. TRBD1 TRBJ2-7 TRBV20-1 CSESHGGQGVEGSYEQYF TGCAGTGAATCGCACGGGGGACAGGGGGTTGAGGGCTCCTACGAGCAGTACTTC
. TRBD1 TRBJ2-1 TRBV5-6 CASSLAEDRGSSYNEQFF TGTGCCAGCAGCTTGGCGGAGGACAGGGGGAGCTCCTACAATGAGCAGTTCTTC
. . TRBJ1-4 TRBV20-1 CSARPSTEKLFF TGCAGTGCTAGGCCCAGCACTGAAAAACTGTTTTTT
. . TRBJ2-5 TRBV20-1 CSAVIGVVEQYF TGCAGTGCTGTTATCGGAGTTGTTGAGCAGTACTTC
many . TRBJ2-3 TRBV29-1 CSAEAGITDTQYF TGCAGCGCCGAGGCGGGTATTACAGATACGCAGTATTTT
. . TRBJ2-3 TRBV20-1 CSASRGQTFTDTQYF TGCAGTGCTAGTAGAGGACAGACTTTCACAGATACGCAGTATTTT
. . TRBJ2-3 TRBV12-3/TRBV12-4 CASSPGLLHTQGTDTQYF TGTGCCAGCAGTCCCGGCCTTTTGCACACCCAAGGCACAGATACGCAGTATTTT
few . TRBJ2-1 TRBV20-1 CSASRVDEQFF TGCAGCGCTAGTAGGGTGGATGAGCAGTTCTTC
. TRBD2 TRBJ2-7 TRBV5-4 CASSPQAGAPEQYF TGTGCCAGCAGCCCCCAAGCGGGAGCACCCGAGCAGTACTTC
. . TRBJ2-1 TRBV4-2 CVSSQSALNSYNEQFF TGTGTCAGCAGCCAATCCGCGCTGAACTCCTACAATGAGCAGTTCTTC
. TRBD1 TRBJ2-7 TRBV10-2 CASSESTGKTYEQYF TGCGCCAGCAGTGAGTCGACAGGGAAAACCTACGAGCAGTACTTC
few . TRBJ2-5 TRBV4-1 CASSSPDQETQYF TGCGCCAGCTCTAGCCCCGACCAAGAGACCCAGTACTTC
. TRBD2 TRBJ2-4 TRBV12-3/TRBV12-4 CASGSRRLAGVGEQYF TGTGCCAGCGGGTCTCGGCGACTAGCGGGAGTGGGTGAGCAGTACTTC
few TRBD2 TRBJ2-1 TRBV20-1 CSVQALAGLYNEQFF TGCAGTGTCCAGGCCCTAGCGGGTCTTTACAATGAGCAGTTCTTC
few TRBD1 TRBJ2-7 TRBV10-1 CASRYTVGTAALAGSYEQYF TGCGCCAGCAGATACACCGTAGGGACAGCCGCCTTGGCGGGCTCCTACGAGCAGTACTTC
. . TRBJ2-3 TRBV6-5 CASSSTRGRTQYF TGTGCCAGCAGTTCGACTAGGGGACGTACGCAGTATTTT
. TRBD1 TRBJ1-1 TRBV12-3/TRBV12-4 CASSSQTGEAFF TGTGCCAGCAGTTCCCAGACAGGGGAAGCTTTCTTT
. . TRBJ1-4 TRBV9 CASSAGGQEKLFF TGTGCCAGCAGTGCGGGGGGGCAGGAAAAACTGTTTTTT
. . TRBJ2-3 TRBV3-1 CASSQVTLSTDTQYF TGTGCCAGCAGCCAAGTCACTCTGAGCACAGATACGCAGTATTTT
few . TRBJ1-4 TRBV20-1 CSAWTIEKLFF TGCAGTGCTTGGACGATTGAAAAACTGTTTTTT
. . TRBJ1-5 TRBV29-1 CSVRTDIGTQHF TGCAGCGTTAGGACAGACATCGGGACCCAGCATTTT
. . TRBJ1-1 TRBV12-3/TRBV12-4 CASSLETRNTEAFF TGTGCCAGCAGTTTGGAGACACGGAACACTGAAGCTTTCTTT
few . TRBJ2-7 TRBV20-1 CSAQHYEQYF TGCAGTGCTCAACACTACGAGCAGTACTTC